The text below deals with one T cell receptor (beta chain). Sequencing used immunoSEQ multiplex PCR; TCRdb keeps in-frame clones, though not all of them. The profile shows roughly 1 million clones, roughly 74% of them singletons. The CDR3 loop spans 15 amino acids. Germline CDR1 is SNHLY and CDR2 is FYNNEI. V lost 6 bases and J lost 5, with 19 bases in between. The data derive from a study of shared clonotypes between healthy human individuals. Sequenced: memory CD4+ T cells from PBMCs. Subset indicated: CD45RA-negative fraction. The V gene is TRBV2, the J gene TRBJ2-5; D uncertain. The clonotype comes from a man aged 18 to 30 in good health. Some clones in this sample may be carry-over from other donors' samples. CDR3 nucleotides: TGTGCCAGCAGCAACACCCTCTCGGTGGTGGAGACCCAGTACTTC. Protein product: CASSNTLSVVETQYF.